This record looks at one TCR beta chain sequence and its context. What it binds is unknown. Profiled with immunoSEQ multiplex PCR; TCRdb holds only in-frame clones, not every one. The sample yields about 130,000 clones, roughly 90% seen once. Germline assignment: CDR1 MNHNY and CDR2 SVGAGI (reference sequence). CDR3 length equals 14 residues. This sample is drawn from a study of OX40 agonist ivuxolimab in advanced cancers. Whole-study findings and limits: Part of the nonresponder group also had normalized T-cell clonal expansion that was low. The expanded peripheral T cells' antigen specificity was not determined. CD8+ T cells showed, on average, more clonal expansion than CD4+ cells.

Source: CD4+ or CD8+ T cells sorted from blood, taken in a trial of the OX40 agonist ivuxolimab. The clonotype originates from an adult with an advanced solid tumor such as melanoma, head and neck, liver or kidney cancer. The chain couples TRBV6-6 to TRBJ2-5; 9 bases match TRBD1. TRBJ2-7 explains the end of the DNA better; the J call may be wrong. CDR3 loop: CASGSNRGPNEQYF. CDR3 nucleotides: TGTGCCAGCGGGTCGAACAGGGGGCCGAACGAGCAGTACTTC.